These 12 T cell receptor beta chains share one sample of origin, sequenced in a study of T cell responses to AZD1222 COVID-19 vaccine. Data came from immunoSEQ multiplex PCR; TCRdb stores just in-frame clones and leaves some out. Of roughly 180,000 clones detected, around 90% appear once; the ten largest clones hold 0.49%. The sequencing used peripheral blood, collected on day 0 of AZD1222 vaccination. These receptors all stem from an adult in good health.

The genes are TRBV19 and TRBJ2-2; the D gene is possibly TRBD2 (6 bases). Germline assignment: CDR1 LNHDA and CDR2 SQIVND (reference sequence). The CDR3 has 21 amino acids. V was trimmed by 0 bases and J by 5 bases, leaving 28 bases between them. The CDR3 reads CASSIDKLKAKGGILTGELFF. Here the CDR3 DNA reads TGTGCCAGTAGTATAGATAAGCTGAAGGCAAAGGGCGGGATCTTGACCGGGGAGCTGTTTTTT.

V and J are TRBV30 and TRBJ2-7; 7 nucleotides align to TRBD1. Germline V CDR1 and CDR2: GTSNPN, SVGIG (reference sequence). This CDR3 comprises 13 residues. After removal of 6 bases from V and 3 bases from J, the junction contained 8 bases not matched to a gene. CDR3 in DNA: TGTGCCTGTGGACAGGAAAGAGGCTACGAGCAGTACTTC. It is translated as CACGQERGYEQYF.

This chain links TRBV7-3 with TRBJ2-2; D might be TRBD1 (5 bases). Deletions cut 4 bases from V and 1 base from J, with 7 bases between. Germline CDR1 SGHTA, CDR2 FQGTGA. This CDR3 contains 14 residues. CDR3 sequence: CASSSDRNTGELFF. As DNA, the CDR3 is TGTGCCAGCAGCTCCGACAGGAACACCGGGGAGCTGTTTTTT.

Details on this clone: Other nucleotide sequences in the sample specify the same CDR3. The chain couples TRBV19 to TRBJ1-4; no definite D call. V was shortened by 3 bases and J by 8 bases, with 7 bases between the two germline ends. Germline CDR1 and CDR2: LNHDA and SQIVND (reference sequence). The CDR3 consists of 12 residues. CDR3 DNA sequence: TGTGCCAGTAGTATGGGTAACGAAAAACTGTTTTTT. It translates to CASSMGNEKLFF.

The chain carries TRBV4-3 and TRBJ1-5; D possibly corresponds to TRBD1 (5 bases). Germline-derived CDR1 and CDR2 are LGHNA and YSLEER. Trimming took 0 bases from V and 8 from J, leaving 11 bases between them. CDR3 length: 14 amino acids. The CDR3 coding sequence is TGCGCCAGCAGCCAAGATGTTGGGGGTGAGCCCCAGCATTTT. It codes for CASSQDVGGEPQHF.

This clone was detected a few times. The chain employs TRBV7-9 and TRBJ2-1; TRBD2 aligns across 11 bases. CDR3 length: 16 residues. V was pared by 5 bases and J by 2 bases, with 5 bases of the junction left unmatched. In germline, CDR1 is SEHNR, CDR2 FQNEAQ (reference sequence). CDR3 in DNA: TGTGCCAGCAGCGAAACTAGCGGGAGTCCCTACAATGAGCAGTTCTTC. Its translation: CASSETSGSPYNEQFF.

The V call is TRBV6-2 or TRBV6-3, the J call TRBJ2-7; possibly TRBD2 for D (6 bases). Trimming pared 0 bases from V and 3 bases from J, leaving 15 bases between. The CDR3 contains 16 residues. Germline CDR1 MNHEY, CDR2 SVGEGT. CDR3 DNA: TGTGCCAGCAGTTACTCGAATCGGGAGAGATTCTACGAGCAGTACTTC. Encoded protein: CASSYSNRERFYEQYF.

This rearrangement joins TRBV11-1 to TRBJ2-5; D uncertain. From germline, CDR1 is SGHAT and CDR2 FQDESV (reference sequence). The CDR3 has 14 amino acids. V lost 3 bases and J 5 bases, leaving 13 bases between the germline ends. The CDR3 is CASSFAELGETQYF. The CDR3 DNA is TGTGCCAGCAGCTTTGCTGAGCTCGGGGAGACCCAGTACTTC.

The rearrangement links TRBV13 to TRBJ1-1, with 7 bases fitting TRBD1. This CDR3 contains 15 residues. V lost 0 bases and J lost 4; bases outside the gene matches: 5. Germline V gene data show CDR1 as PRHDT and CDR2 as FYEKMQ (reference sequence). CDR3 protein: CASSLGGGAGTEAFF. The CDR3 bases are TGTGCCAGCAGCTTAGGAGGGGGCGCCGGCACTGAAGCTTTCTTT.

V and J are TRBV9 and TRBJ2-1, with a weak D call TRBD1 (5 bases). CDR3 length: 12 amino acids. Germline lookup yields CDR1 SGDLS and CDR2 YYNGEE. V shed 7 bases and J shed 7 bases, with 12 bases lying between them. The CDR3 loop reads CASGPGKNEQFF. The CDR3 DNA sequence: TGTGCCAGCGGCCCAGGGAAAAATGAGCAGTTCTTC.

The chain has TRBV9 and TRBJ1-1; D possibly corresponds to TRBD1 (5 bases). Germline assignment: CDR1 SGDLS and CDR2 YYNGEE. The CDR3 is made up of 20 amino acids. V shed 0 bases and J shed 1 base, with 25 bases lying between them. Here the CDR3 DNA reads TGTGCCAGCAGCGTAGCGGCGGCGGGACGGAGTAGGAGTGAGAACACTGAAGCTTTCTTT. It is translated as CASSVAAAGRSRSENTEAFF.

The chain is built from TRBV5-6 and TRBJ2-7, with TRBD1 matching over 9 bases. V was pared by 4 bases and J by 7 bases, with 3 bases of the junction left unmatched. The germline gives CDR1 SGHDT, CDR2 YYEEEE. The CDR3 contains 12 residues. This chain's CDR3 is CASSQTGGEQYF. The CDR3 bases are TGTGCCAGCAGCCAGACAGGGGGGGAGCAGTACTTC.